This TCR beta chain originates from a study of blood T cells in healthy people across ages. Study conclusions and caveats: Getting older went along with TCR beta diversity per million T cells dropping roughly linearly.

The use of a sample-barcoded 5' primer and a J-beta primer mix characterized a second PCR of roughly 6 to 11 cycles. One entry per CDR3 protein results from TCRdb running MiXCR on the 5' RACE reads. The sample contains about 970,000 distinct CDR3 sequences, 51% of which appear only once. Donors each provided about 10 milliliters of peripheral blood. Every sample gave at least 6 micrograms of total RNA when it was extracted. V gave up 4 bases and J gave up 8 bases, with 12 bases separating them. The V gene's germline CDR1 is SGHAT and CDR2 FQNNGV. CDR3 length: 13 residues. With regard to this clonotype: What it binds is unknown.

The genes are TRBV11-2 and TRBJ2-1; possibly TRBD1 or TRBD2 for D (5 bases each). Source material: blood. The clonotype was recovered from an older woman in good health. CDR3 residues: CASSSPLGDEQFF. The CDR3 DNA is TGTGCCAGCAGCTCTCCACTAGGGGATGAGCAGTTCTTC.